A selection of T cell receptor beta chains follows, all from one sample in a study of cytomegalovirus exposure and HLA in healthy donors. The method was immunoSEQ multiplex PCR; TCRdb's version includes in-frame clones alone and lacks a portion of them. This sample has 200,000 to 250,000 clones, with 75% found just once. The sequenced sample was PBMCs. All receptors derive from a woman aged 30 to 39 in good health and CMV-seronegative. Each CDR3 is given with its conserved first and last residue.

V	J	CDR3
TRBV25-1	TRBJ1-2	CASSKTGTGQGYTF
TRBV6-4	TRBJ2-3	CASSDSQGPADTQYF
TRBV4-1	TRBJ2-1	CASSQGGIYNEQFF
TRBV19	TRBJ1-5	CASSIQRNQPQHF
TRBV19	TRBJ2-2	CASSPPGGFTGELFF
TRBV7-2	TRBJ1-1	CASSFPIHTEAFF
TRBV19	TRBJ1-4	CASSPGQSNEKLFF
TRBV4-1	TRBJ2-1	CASSQAVGGTYNEQFF
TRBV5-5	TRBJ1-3	CASSFGTGGKSGNTIYF
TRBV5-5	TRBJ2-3	CASSLGIGTSGRASTDTQYF
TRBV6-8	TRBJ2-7	CASSLLSSYEQYF
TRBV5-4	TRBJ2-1	CASSLPSGSNEQFF
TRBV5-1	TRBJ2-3	CASSRQGTQGDTQYF
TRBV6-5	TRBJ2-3	CASRKSPSAYTQYF
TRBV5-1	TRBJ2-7	CATTRQGLGEQYF
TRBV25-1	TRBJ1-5	CASSVTGSNQPQHF
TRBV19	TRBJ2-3	CASMGQGGGTDTQYF
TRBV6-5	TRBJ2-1	CASSYSSGENEQFF
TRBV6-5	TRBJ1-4	CASSSDRQGEKLFF
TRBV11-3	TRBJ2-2	CASTSQGLVTGELFF
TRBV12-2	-	CASRLASGQALNEQYF
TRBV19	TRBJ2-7	CASREQGSYEQYF
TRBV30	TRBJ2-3	CAWMVREIGQYF
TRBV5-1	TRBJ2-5	CASSLIGGQETQYF
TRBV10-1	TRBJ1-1	CASSESNSMNTEAFF